Listed here are 32 T cell receptor beta chains from one sample, sequenced in a study of spatial heterogeneity in lung cancer. Each CDR3 protein is one row after TCRdb ran MiXCR on the 5' RACE reads. The profile shows about 6,000 distinct CDR3 sequences, around 15% of them singletons. General study findings and limits: The number of expanded tumor alpha and beta chains correlated with mutation number.

These TCRs' antigens remain unknown. Described time point: sample taken at primary tumor resection. The sample here was lung tumor tissue, taken at surgery. The receptors shown here come from a male donor with early-stage non-small cell lung cancer.

The rearrangement uses TRBV11-1 and TRBJ2-7; perhaps D is TRBD1 or TRBD2 (5 bases each). V was trimmed by 6 bases and J by 3 bases, leaving 12 bases between them. CDR1 and CDR2 from the germline V gene are SGHAT and FQDESV (reference sequence). The CDR3 loop spans 13 amino acids. The CDR3 region is CASSQGPIYEQYF. The CDR3 DNA reads as TGTGCCAGCAGTCAGGGACCTATCTACGAGCAGTACTTC. The full variable domain, with the rest looked up from reference TRBV11-1 and TRBJ2-7, is EAEVAQSPRYKITEKSQAVAFWCDPISGHATLYWYRQILGQGPELLVQFQDESVVDDSQLPKDRFSAERLKGVDSTLKIQPAELGDSAMYLCASSQGPIYEQYFGPGTRLTVT.

This clonotype was picked up many times. CDR3 region: CSARRAGFDTQYF. In DNA form, the CDR3 reads TGCAGTGCTAGGCGAGCAGGGTTTGATACGCAGTATTTT. This chain links TRBV20-1 with TRBJ2-3; D is perhaps TRBD1 (5 bases). The CDR3 extends over 13 amino acids. Germline values: CDR1 DFQATT, CDR2 SNEGSKA (reference sequence). Between the trimmed V and J ends, which lost 3 bases and 6 bases, there was a span of 13 bases.

This clonotype ranks as medium-sized. This sequence joins TRBV6-5 and TRBJ1-4; D is unclear. The CDR3 runs to 15 residues. Trimming took 6 bases from V and 0 from J, leaving 11 bases between them. Germline V gene sequence: CDR1 MNHEY, CDR2 SVGAGI. The CDR3 nucleotides read TGTGCCAGCAGCCCCGATGGAGCAACTAATGAAAAACTGTTTTTT. It is translated as CASSPDGATNEKLFF.

By frequency in the sample, this clonotype is medium-sized. The rearrangement joins TRBV7-8 to TRBJ2-1; possible D gene TRBD1, 5 bases. V lost 10 bases to trimming and J lost 8 bases, with 9 bases between them. The CDR3 sequence is 10 residues long. Germline CDR1 and CDR2: SGHVS and FQNEAQ. The CDR3: CATKGDEQFF. In nucleotides, the CDR3 is TGTGCCACCAAAGGGGATGAGCAGTTCTTC.

Within the sample, this clonotype is medium-sized. The chain has TRBV15 and TRBJ2-5, with D perhaps assigned TRBD1 or TRBD2 (5 bases each). This CDR3 region has 11 residues. CDR1 and CDR2 (germline): LNHNV, YYDKDF (reference sequence). With 8 bases removed from V and 9 bases from J, the gap between germline ends came to 13 bases. In nucleotides, the CDR3 is TGTGCCACCTCCGCGCCGGGGCCCCAGTACTTC. Its protein is CATSAPGPQYF.

As to this clonotype: The junction differs from germline at one of its ends, possibly a read error. This chain uses TRBV3-1 with TRBJ2-7; D not resolved. In germline, CDR1 is LGHDT, CDR2 YNNKEL (reference sequence). The CDR3 covers 15 residues. CDR3: CASNQALRKTYEQYF. The CDR3 DNA is TGTGCCAGCAACCAAGCACTGAGGAAAACCTACGAGCAGTACTTC.

By frequency in the sample, this clonotype is medium-sized. The chain employs TRBV28 and TRBJ1-1; no definite D call. Germline CDR1 MDHEN, CDR2 SYDVKM. V gave up 2 bases and J gave up 5 bases, with 9 bases separating them. The CDR3 is 13 residues long. This chain's CDR3 is CASSLGRRTEAFF. The CDR3, as DNA: TGTGCCAGCAGTTTAGGGCGACGGACTGAAGCTTTCTTT.

By its share, this clonotype is medium-sized. V and J are TRBV5-1 and TRBJ2-7, with TRBD1 identical over 8 bases. Germline CDR1 is SGHRS and CDR2 is YFSETQ. The CDR3 contains 13 residues. J gave up 7 bases and V 5 bases, and 8 bases lay outside the gene matches. CDR3 sequence: CASSSQGAGEQYF. In nucleotides, the CDR3 is TGCGCCAGCAGTAGCCAGGGGGCGGGTGAGCAGTACTTC.

This clonotype is labeled medium-sized (0.01 to 0.1%). The chain carries TRBV18 and TRBJ2-2; 10 bases map to TRBD1. The CDR3 consists of 15 residues. V gave up 0 bases and J gave up 6 bases; unmatched junction bases: 1. Germline V gives CDR1 KGHSH, CDR2 LQKENI. CDR3 in DNA: TGTGCCAGCTCACCACCGACAGGGGGCGCCGGGGAGCTGTTTTTT. This encodes CASSPPTGGAGELFF.

This clonotype is medium-sized (0.01 to 0.1%) within its sample. The rearrangement links TRBV28 to TRBJ2-2; TRBD1 is a possible D gene (5 bases). Germline lookup yields CDR1 MDHEN and CDR2 SYDVKM. Trimming pared 6 bases from V and 0 bases from J, leaving 14 bases between. The length of the CDR3 is 16 residues. CDR3 nucleotides: TGTGCCAGCAGCCTCCGCAGGGCGACGAACACCGGGGAGCTGTTTTTT. Translating gives CASSLRRATNTGELFF.

By sample fraction, this clonotype is medium-sized. The chain recombines TRBV29-1 with TRBJ2-1, with TRBD1 identical over 9 bases. This CDR3 region has 14 residues. V shed 6 bases, J shed 5 bases, and the junction held 8 bases outside the gene matches. Per the germline V gene, CDR1 is SQVTM and CDR2 is ANQGSEA. The CDR3 DNA sequence: TGCAGCGTCCAGGGACAGGGAGTGGACAATGAGCAGTTCTTC. Its protein product is CSVQGQGVDNEQFF.

This clonotype was observed a handful of times. V usage is TRBV11-3 and J usage is TRBJ2-3, with D unresolved. V was pared by 4 bases and J by 3 bases, with 14 bases between. This CDR3 contains 15 residues. Per the germline V gene, CDR1 is SGHNT and CDR2 is YENEEA. The CDR3, as DNA: TGTGCCAGCAGCTCTCTCATTATGGGTACAGATACGCAGTATTTT. Translating gives CASSSLIMGTDTQYF.

Many counts were recorded for this clonotype. V gene TRBV2 combines with J gene TRBJ2-1; 10 bases fit TRBD2. V was clipped by 2 bases and J by 3 bases; unmatched bases: 4. The CDR3 spans 16 residues. The germline gives CDR1 SNHLY, CDR2 FYNNEI. Here the CDR3 reads CASSERGLAFYNEQFF. CDR3 bases: TGTGCCAGCAGTGAAAGGGGACTAGCGTTCTACAATGAGCAGTTCTTC.

In its sample, this clonotype ranks as medium-sized. This sequence joins TRBV28 and TRBJ2-3, with TRBD2 matching over 11 bases. Germline CDR1 and CDR2: MDHEN and SYDVKM. Trimming removed 7 bases from V and 4 bases from J; junction bases left unmatched: 7. The CDR3 contains 15 residues. CDR3 coding DNA: TGTGCCAGCATTCCCTCTAGCGGGAGGTCAGATACGCAGTATTTT. Protein sequence: CASIPSSGRSDTQYF.

This clonotype was seen at least ten times. This sequence joins TRBV3-1 and TRBJ2-3; a possible D gene is TRBD2 (5 bases). Germline CDR1 reads LGHDT; CDR2 reads YNNKEL (reference sequence). Trimming took 3 bases from V and 4 from J, leaving 11 bases between them. The CDR3 totals 14 residues. CDR3 sequence: CASSHGILADTQYF. The CDR3 DNA sequence: TGTGCCAGCAGCCACGGGATCCTCGCAGATACGCAGTATTTT.

This clonotype counts as medium-sized. V and J are TRBV4-1 and TRBJ2-7; D remains unclear. Trimming stripped 0 bases from V and 1 base from J, with 7 bases between. The CDR3 consists of 14 residues. From germline, CDR1 is MGHRA and CDR2 YSYEKL. CDR3 region: CASSQDQGSYEQYF. As DNA, the CDR3 is TGCGCCAGCAGCCAAGATCAAGGGTCCTACGAGCAGTACTTC.

By share of the sample, this clonotype is medium-sized. The chain carries TRBV7-8 and TRBJ2-1, with D hard to call. V dropped 1 base and J dropped 10 bases, with 11 bases sitting between them. This CDR3 spans 13 amino acids. Germline loops: CDR1 SGHVS, CDR2 FQNEAQ. The CDR3 loop reads CASSLEGPREQFF. The CDR3 DNA follows: TGTGCCAGCAGCTTAGAGGGCCCGAGGGAGCAGTTCTTC.

In this sample, this clonotype is medium-sized. The gene calls are TRBV5-4 and TRBJ2-1, with 9 bases fitting TRBD2. J gave up 9 bases and V 4 bases, and 11 bases lay outside the gene matches. CDR3 length: 15 residues. Germline CDR1 reads SGHNT; CDR2 reads YYREEE (reference sequence). The CDR3 sequence is CASSPVAGVRGEQFF. Here the CDR3 DNA reads TGTGCCAGCAGCCCCGTAGCGGGAGTACGGGGTGAGCAGTTCTTC.

The chain employs TRBV5-1 and TRBJ2-3; tentative D call: TRBD2 (6 bases). The CDR3 contains 20 residues. V lost 3 bases and J lost 2, with 28 bases in between. The V gene's germline CDR1 is SGHRS and CDR2 YFSETQ. CDR3 coding DNA: TGCGCCAGCAGCTCGATAAGTAGGGCGGGGCGCAACTTTCTCACAGATACGCAGTATTTT. Protein: CASSSISRAGRNFLTDTQYF.

CDR3 nucleotides: TGTGCCTGGAGTGAGGGGCTTGGGGCCAACGTCCTGACTTTC. It encodes CAWSEGLGANVLTF. The J gene is TRBJ2-6, the V gene TRBV30; possibly TRBD1 for D (5 bases). Germline V gene data show CDR1 as GTSNPN and CDR2 as SVGIG (reference sequence). Trimming pared 1 base from V and 3 bases from J, leaving 7 bases between. The CDR3 length is 14 residues. The full variable domain, with the rest looked up from reference TRBV30 and TRBJ2-6, is SQTIHQWPATLVQPVGSPLSLECTVEGTSNPNLYWYRQAAGRGLQLLFYSVGIGQISSEVPQNLSASRPQDRQFILSSKKLLLSDSGFYLCAWSEGLGANVLTFGAGSRLTVL.

By frequency in the sample, this clonotype is medium-sized. The genes are TRBV7-6 and TRBJ1-1, with no clear D. Germline assignment: CDR1 SGHVS and CDR2 FNYEAQ. Trimming cost V 1 base and J 1 base, with 4 bases left between them. CDR3 length: 13 residues. CDR3 coding DNA: TGTGCCAGCAGCTTAGTAGAGAACACTGAAGCTTTCTTT. Its protein is CASSLVENTEAFF. The full variable domain, rest sourced from reference TRBV7-6 and TRBJ1-1, is GAGVSQSPRYKVTKRGQDVALRCDPISGHVSLYWYRQALGQGPEFLTYFNYEAQQDKSGLPNDRFSAERPEGSISTLTIQRTEQRDSAMYRCASSLVENTEAFFGQGTRLTVV.

This clonotype is medium-sized (0.01 to 0.1%) in the sample. This sequence joins TRBV7-3 and TRBJ1-1; TRBD1 is a possible D gene (5 bases). CDR1 and CDR2 (germline): SGHTA, FQGTGA. This CDR3 is built from 14 residues. V shed 5 bases and J shed 0 bases, with 10 bases lying between them. In nucleotides, the CDR3 is TGTGCCAGCAGCCCGACAGCAATGAACACTGAAGCTTTCTTT. This sequence encodes CASSPTAMNTEAFF.

Within the sample, this clonotype is medium-sized (0.01 to 0.1%). The chain employs TRBV5-1 and TRBJ2-1; tentatively, D is TRBD2 (5 bases). Germline CDR1 is SGHRS and CDR2 is YFSETQ. V gave up 3 bases and J gave up 6 bases, with 7 bases separating them. The CDR3 extends over 12 amino acids. CDR3 residues: CASSSGGNEQFF. The CDR3 DNA sequence: TGCGCCAGCAGCTCAGGAGGCAATGAGCAGTTCTTC.

There are many counts of this clonotype. The CDR3 region is CSVATGTERTQQYF. CDR3 DNA sequence: TGCAGCGTCGCCACGGGGACCGAACGGACCCAGCAGTACTTC. The chain recombines TRBV29-1 with TRBJ2-7; D may match TRBD1 or TRBD2 (5 bases each). The length of the CDR3 is 14 residues. CDR1 SQVTM and CDR2 ANQGSEA come from the germline V gene. The V gene lost 6 bases and the J gene lost 8 bases, with 23 bases spanning the gap.

This clonotype came up many times. The CDR3 nucleotides read TGCAGTGCTAGGCACTCCAATAGGGGAGGGGCAAGCACAGATACGCAGTATTTT. This sequence encodes CSARHSNRGGASTDTQYF. The genes are TRBV20-1 and TRBJ2-3; 7 bases line up with TRBD2. The CDR3 has 18 residues. The V gene end was trimmed by 3 bases and the J gene end by 0 bases; junction bases not matched to a gene: 15. CDR1 and CDR2 (germline): DFQATT, SNEGSKA (reference sequence).

This clonotype counts as medium-sized. The chain is built from TRBV5-4 and TRBJ1-6; D is perhaps TRBD1 (5 bases). Trimming pared 4 bases from V and 9 bases from J, leaving 14 bases between. Germline V CDR1 and CDR2: SGHNT, YYREEE (reference sequence). The CDR3 extends over 14 amino acids. CDR3 sequence: CASSPVTGGSPLHF. As DNA, the CDR3 is TGTGCCAGCAGCCCGGTTACAGGAGGTTCACCCCTCCACTTT. Using reference TRBV5-4 and TRBJ1-6 for the parts outside the CDR3, the full variable domain is ETGVTQSPTHLIKTRGQQVTLRCSSQSGHNTVSWYQQALGQGPQFIFQYYREEENGRGNFPPRFSGLQFPNYSSELNVNALELDDSALYLCASSPVTGGSPLHFGNGTRLTVT.

By share, this clonotype counts as medium-sized. The chain has TRBV27 and TRBJ2-7; 8 positions match TRBD2. The V gene end was trimmed by 5 bases and the J gene end by 1 base; junction bases not matched to a gene: 19. The CDR3 has 19 residues. The germline CDR1 and CDR2 sequences are MNHEY and SMNVEV (reference sequence). For the CDR3, the DNA is TGTGCCAGCAGTCCATTACCCCTTGTTAAACGGGAGGGTTCCTACGAGCAGTACTTC. It is translated as CASSPLPLVKREGSYEQYF.

This clonotype has a handful of counts. V and J are TRBV29-1 and TRBJ1-4, with a possible D match to TRBD1 (5 bases). CDR1 SQVTM and CDR2 ANQGSEA come from the germline V gene. The V gene lost 2 bases and the J gene lost 8 bases, with 12 bases spanning the gap. This CDR3 spans 13 amino acids. CDR3: CSVETQGLEKLFF. CDR3 coding DNA: TGCAGCGTTGAAACGCAGGGCCTAGAAAAACTGTTTTTT.

By sample fraction, this clonotype is medium-sized. The chain recombines TRBV7-6 with TRBJ2-1; tentatively, D is TRBD2 (6 bases). Germline V CDR1 and CDR2: SGHVS, FNYEAQ. V lost 1 base and J lost 1, with 11 bases in between. The CDR3 contains 16 residues. CDR3 in amino acids: CASSLDGGNSYNEQFF. CDR3 nucleotide sequence: TGTGCCAGCAGCTTAGACGGGGGTAATTCCTACAATGAGCAGTTCTTC.

Notes on this clonotype: One junction end does not reproduce the germline sequence, and a read error may be involved. The chain couples TRBV7-7 to TRBJ2-3; D gene unclear. The CDR3 spans 14 residues. Germline V gives CDR1 SSHAT, CDR2 FNYEAQ (reference sequence). The CDR3 nucleotides are TGTGCTAGCAGCTTAGGTGGTCGGCACGATACGCAGTATTTT. Translated, it gives CASSLGGRHDTQYF.

This clonotype was seen ten or more times. V is TRBV20-1 and J is TRBJ1-4, with D tentatively TRBD1 (5 bases). From germline, CDR1 is DFQATT and CDR2 SNEGSKA (reference sequence). V gave up 5 bases and J gave up 8 bases, with 18 bases separating them. The CDR3 sequence is 14 residues long. CDR3 protein: CSARDGGYEEKLFF. CDR3 nucleotide sequence: TGCAGTGCTCGGGACGGGGGGTATGAGGAAAAACTGTTTTTT.

The V and J genes are TRBV29-1 and TRBJ2-5; D gene unclear. Trimming removed 4 bases from V and 4 bases from J, with 10 bases in between. Germline CDR1 is SQVTM and CDR2 is ANQGSEA. This CDR3 region has 12 residues. DNA of the CDR3: TGCAGCGTTGTTAACTCAACAGAGACCCAGTACTTC. Its protein is CSVVNSTETQYF.